Below, one TCR beta chain is given with its context. The V end lost 8 bases, the J end lost 1 base, and 19 bases lay between the germline ends. Per the germline V gene, CDR1 is LGHNA and CDR2 is YSLEER. The CDR3 spans 16 residues. The data were taken from a study of blood T cell repertoires in COVID-19. Study overall: Researchers got acute and convalescent COVID-19 samples from the United States, Italy and Spain. PBMCs, B-cell-depleted T cells, or T cells were the source of the cDNA or gDNA that made up the material.

Using immunoSEQ multiplex PCR, the repertoire was profiled, and TCRdb retains in-frame clones only, with some absent. Of more than 150,000 clones listed, 86% were seen once; the top ten hold roughly 7%. The sequenced sample was peripheral blood. The receptor was isolated from a man in his fifties or sixties with active or convalescent COVID-19. The chain couples TRBV4-3 to TRBJ2-3, with D possibly being TRBD1 (6 bases). As DNA, the CDR3 is TGCGCCAGCTCCCAGGGGAGAGGGGCACGCACAGATACGCAGTATTTT. Protein: CASSQGRGARTDTQYF.